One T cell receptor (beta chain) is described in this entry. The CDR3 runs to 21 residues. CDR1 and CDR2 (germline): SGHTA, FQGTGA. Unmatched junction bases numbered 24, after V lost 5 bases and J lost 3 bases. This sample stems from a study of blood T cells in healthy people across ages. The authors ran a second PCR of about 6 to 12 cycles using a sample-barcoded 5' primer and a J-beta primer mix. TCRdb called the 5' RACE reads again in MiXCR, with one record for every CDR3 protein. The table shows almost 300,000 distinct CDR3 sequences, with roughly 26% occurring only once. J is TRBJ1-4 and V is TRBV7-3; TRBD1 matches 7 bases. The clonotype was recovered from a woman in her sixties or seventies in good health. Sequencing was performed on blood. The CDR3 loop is CASSTLVGKGQRRGANEKLFF. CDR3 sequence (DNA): TGTGCCAGCAGCACCCTGGTGGGAAAGGGCCAACGCAGGGGGGCTAATGAAAAACTGTTTTTT.